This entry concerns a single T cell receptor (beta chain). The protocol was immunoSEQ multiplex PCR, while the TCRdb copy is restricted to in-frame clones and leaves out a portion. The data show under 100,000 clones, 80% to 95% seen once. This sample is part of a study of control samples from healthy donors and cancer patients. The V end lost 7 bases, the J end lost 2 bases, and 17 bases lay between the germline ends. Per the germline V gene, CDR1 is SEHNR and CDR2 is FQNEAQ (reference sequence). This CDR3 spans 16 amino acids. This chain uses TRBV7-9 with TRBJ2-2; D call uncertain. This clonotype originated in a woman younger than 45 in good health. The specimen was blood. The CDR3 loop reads CASTPSPRINTGELFF. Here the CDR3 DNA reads TGTGCCAGCACCCCGTCCCCCCGAATAAACACCGGGGAGCTGTTTTTT.